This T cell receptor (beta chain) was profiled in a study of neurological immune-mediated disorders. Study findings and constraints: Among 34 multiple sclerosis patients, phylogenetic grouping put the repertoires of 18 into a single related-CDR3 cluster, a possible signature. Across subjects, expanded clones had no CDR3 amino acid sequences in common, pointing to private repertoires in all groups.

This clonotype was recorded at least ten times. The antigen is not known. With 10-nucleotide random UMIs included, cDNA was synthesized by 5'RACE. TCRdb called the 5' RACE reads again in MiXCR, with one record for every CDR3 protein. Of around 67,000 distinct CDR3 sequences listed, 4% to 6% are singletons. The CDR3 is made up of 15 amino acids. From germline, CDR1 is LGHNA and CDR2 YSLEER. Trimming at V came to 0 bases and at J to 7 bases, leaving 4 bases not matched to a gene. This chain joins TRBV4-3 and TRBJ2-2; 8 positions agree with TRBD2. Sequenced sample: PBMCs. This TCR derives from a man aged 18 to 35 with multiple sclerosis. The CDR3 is CASSQELAASGELFF. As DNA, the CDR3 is TGCGCCAGCAGCCAAGAACTAGCGGCCAGCGGGGAGCTGTTTTTT.